This TCR beta chain was recovered during a study of T-cell memory formation after mild COVID-19 (dated by TCRdb to the early 2020s). The study in broad terms: TCR sequence clusters from the two donors were largely donor specific. Longitudinal TCRalpha and TCRbeta repertoire sequencing tracked T-cell clones expanding and contracting after mild COVID-19 in a couple of donors. The cohort was made up of two young adult volunteers, one female and one male, who were previously healthy. What the work shows at the level of the full study, not this receptor alone: Only two mild cases were covered in the study, and larger cohorts including severe cases with pre-infection samples were considered necessary. The second-wave clones that peaked on day 37 were not confirmed to be SARS-CoV-2 specific. Contracting CD4+ clones turned up mainly in the CM and EM memory subsets, whereas EMRA was where CD8+ clones were enriched. Clones contracting from day 15 to 85 had balanced CD4/CD8 phenotypes, while a second wave expanding from day 15 to 37 was biased towards CD4+. Some responding clones were detected in pre-infection memory, which suggested that pre-existing cross-reactive memory T cells had joined the SARS-CoV-2 response.

PBMCs were isolated by Ficoll-Paque density gradient centrifugation. The instrument was an Illumina NovaSeq 6000. cDNA libraries for TCRalpha and TCRbeta were prepared by 5'RACE using constant-segment primers, with sample barcodes and unique molecular identifiers added. RNA was extracted from every sample with Trizol reagent. Library amplification was performed in two PCR steps, and a second sample barcode and Illumina TruSeq adapters were introduced in the second step. Libraries were sequenced on an Illumina NovaSeq with 2 x 150 bp paired-end reads. The authors' pipeline ran thus. Demultiplexing of reads and collapsing into UMI-guided consensus sequences were performed with migec v1.2.7. Using mixcr v2.1.11, the UMI consensuses were aligned to TRA and TRB V and J templates and assembled into clonotypes. A clonotype was counted as expanded or contracted only if both edgeR and NoisET called the change significant, with noise models trained on biological replicates. edgeR calls used a false discovery rate-adjusted p below 0.01 and a log2 fold-change threshold of 1. As an exploratory analysis of dynamics, PCA with hierarchical clustering was applied to max-normalized trajectories of the 1000 most abundant clonotypes. Each responding clone was given a CD4 or CD8 phenotype based on the CD4+ and CD8+ repertoires, which had been sequenced separately. The raw public reads went through TCRdb reprocessing: fastp at Q25, MiXCR clone calling, in-frame beta chains kept. Entries that share a CDR3 protein sequence are merged under the most common genes and DNA. These V and J calls derive from TCRdb rather than the authors' analysis. This sample is represented by hundreds of thousands of distinct CDR3 sequences; less than 25% of them were singletons. Roughly 8.1% of the sample rests with the top ten.

Per the germline V gene, SNHLY is the CDR1 and FYNNEI is the CDR2. Reading from cysteine to phenylalanine, the CDR3 counts 14 amino acids. The CDR3 DNA has 42 bases and is translated from base 1. The germline ends are 9 bases apart after V is trimmed by 2 bases and J by 2 bases. This clonotype appeared many times. The antigen it binds to is not known. Base-call qualities are not available, and no considerably larger clone is one nucleotide away. This TCR was recovered from an adult woman who had mild COVID-19 (a few samples of this study predate the infection). The sample titles of this study are shuffled in the database, so cell type and time point are left out; the donor was told from shared clones. The source material was PBMCs or a T cell subset sorted from them (not recorded which). Recombination linked TRBV2 to TRBJ1-2; possibly the D gene is TRBD1, per 5 matching bases. The nucleotide sequence reads as follows: TGTGCCAGCAGTGAATTAGGGACCAACTATGGCTACACCTTC. This codes for CASSELGTNYGYTF.